The 23 T cell receptor beta chains in this list originate from one sample, sequenced in a study of shared clonotypes between healthy human individuals. Some clones are missing from TCRdb's copy, which holds only in-frame ones; the method was immunoSEQ multiplex PCR. The sample lists fewer than 550,000 clones, over 60% occurring once. The source material was PBMCs. Receptor source: a woman between 35 and 50 years old in good health. Some clones in this sample may be carry-over from other donors' samples.

This clone occurred once. The CDR3, as DNA: TGTGCCAGCAGTTACTCAGTGACTAGGGGCGAGCAGTACTTC. This codes for CASSYSVTRGEQYF. The V and J genes are TRBV6-5 and TRBJ2-7, with D tentatively TRBD2 (6 bases). CDR3 size: 14 residues. Trimming pared 0 bases from V and 6 bases from J, leaving 12 bases between. In germline, CDR1 is MNHEY, CDR2 SVGAGI.

The V and J genes are TRBV15 and TRBJ1-5; no reliable D call. The V and J ends lost 1 base and 0 bases respectively, with 13 bases between them. Germline values: CDR1 LNHNV, CDR2 YYDKDF (reference sequence). This CDR3 is built from 17 residues. The CDR3 region has the DNA TGTGCCACCAGCAGAGTCCCATTGAGGGCTAGCAATCAGCCCCAGCATTTT. As protein: CATSRVPLRASNQPQHF. Drawing the rest from reference TRBV15 and TRBJ1-5, the complete variable domain is DAMVIQNPRYQVTQFGKPVTLSCSQTLNHNVMYWYQQKSSQAPKLLFHYYDKDFNNEADTPDNFQSRRPNTSFCFLDIRSPGLGDTAMYLCATSRVPLRASNQPQHFGDGTRLSIL.

V usage is TRBV14 and J usage is TRBJ2-2; D is unclear. From germline, CDR1 is SGHDN and CDR2 FVKESK. The V end was cut by 4 bases, the J end by 6 bases, with 6 bases between. CDR3 length equals 12 residues. The CDR3 coding sequence is TGTGCCAGCAGCCGTTCTTCCGGGGAGCTGTTTTTT. Its translation is CASSRSSGELFF.

The chain has TRBV7-2 and TRBJ2-7; 12 bases align to TRBD2. The V segment lost 4 bases and the J segment 4 bases; nucleotides outside the gene matches: 5. The CDR3 loop spans 15 amino acids. Germline loops: CDR1 SGHTA, CDR2 FQGNSA. The CDR3 spells CASSSTSGSWYEQYF. The CDR3 bases are TGTGCCAGCAGCTCGACTAGCGGGAGTTGGTACGAGCAGTACTTC. Using reference TRBV7-2 and TRBJ2-7 for the parts outside the CDR3, the full variable domain is GAGVSQSPSNKVTEKGKDVELRCDPISGHTALYWYRQSLGQGLEFLIYFQGNSAPDKSGLPSDRFSAERTGGSVSTLTIQRTQQEDSAVYLCASSSTSGSWYEQYFGPGTRLTVT.

This clone was counted a single time. The chain joins TRBV5-6 to TRBJ2-5; D not resolved. CDR1 is SGHDT, CDR2 YYEEEE, per germline. With 4 bases removed from V and 3 bases from J, the gap between germline ends came to 10 bases. This CDR3 contains 13 residues. The CDR3 region is CASSPTWKETQYF. In DNA form, the CDR3 reads TGTGCCAGCAGCCCGACATGGAAAGAGACCCAGTACTTC.

As for this clone: Other DNA sequences in the sample encode the same CDR3. The chain uses TRBV27 and TRBJ2-3; D gene unclear. In germline, CDR1 is MNHEY, CDR2 SMNVEV (reference sequence). Trimming cost V 6 bases and J 2 bases, with 3 bases left between them. This CDR3 spans 11 amino acids. The CDR3 sequence: CASSSTDTQYF. CDR3 DNA: TGTGCCAGCAGCTCCACAGATACGCAGTATTTT.

This clone was picked up a small number of times. The V and J genes are TRBV10-1 and TRBJ2-6, with D tentatively TRBD1 or TRBD2 (5 bases each). Trimming took off 0 bases at V and 0 bases at J, with 6 bases between the two ends. The CDR3 loop spans 16 amino acids. CDR1 and CDR2 from the germline V gene are WNHNN and SYGVQD (reference sequence). The CDR3 bases are TGCGCCAGCAGTGAGTCGAGGGGCTCTGGGGCCAACGTCCTGACTTTC. Translation: CASSESRGSGANVLTF.

The count of this clone is one. The chain recombines TRBV18 with TRBJ2-1; the match to TRBD2 covers 7 bases. The length of the CDR3 is 12 residues. After removal of 5 bases from V and 10 bases from J, the junction contained 5 bases not matched to a gene. CDR1 and CDR2 (germline): KGHSH, LQKENI. Written as DNA, the CDR3 is TGTGCCAGCTCAACGTCCGGGAGGGAGCAGTTCTTC. This translates into CASSTSGREQFF. The full variable domain, its missing parts supplied by reference TRBV18 and TRBJ2-1, is NAGVMQNPRHLVRRRGQEARLRCSPMKGHSHVYWYRQLPEEGLKFMVYLQKENIIDESGMPKERFSAEFPKEGPSILRIQQVVRGDSAAYFCASSTSGREQFFGPGTRLTVL.

The V and J genes are TRBV5-5 and TRBJ2-1; 11 bases are a match to TRBD2. The V segment lost 1 base and the J segment 2 bases; nucleotides outside the gene matches: 2. From germline, CDR1 is SGHKS and CDR2 YYEKEE (reference sequence). The CDR3 is 16 amino acids. The CDR3 nucleotides are TGTGCCAGCAGCTTGCCTAGCGGGAGGACCTACAATGAGCAGTTCTTC. This encodes CASSLPSGRTYNEQFF.

This chain joins TRBV30 and TRBJ1-2, with TRBD1 matching 7 bases. With 4 bases clipped from V and 3 bases from J, the junction kept 11 bases outside the gene matches. CDR1 is GTSNPN and CDR2 is SVGIG in the germline V gene (reference sequence). The CDR3 loop spans 15 amino acids. CDR3 amino acids: CAWTSKRGTDYGYTF. The CDR3 DNA reads as TGTGCCTGGACGAGTAAGAGGGGGACAGACTATGGCTACACCTTC.

The chain recombines TRBV19 with TRBJ1-3, with 9 bases fitting TRBD1. The length of the CDR3 is 15 residues. V dropped 8 bases and J dropped 2; count of bases not matched to a gene: 7. CDR1 and CDR2 (germline): LNHDA, SQIVND (reference sequence). CDR3 sequence reads: CASSRDRVTGNTIYF. CDR3 in DNA: TGTGCCAGTTCCCGGGACAGGGTAACTGGAAACACCATATATTTT. Using reference TRBV19 and TRBJ1-3 for the parts outside the CDR3, the full variable domain is DGGITQSPKYLFRKEGQNVTLSCEQNLNHDAMYWYRQDPGQGLRLIYYSQIVNDFQKGDIAEGYSVSREKKESFPLTVTSAQKNPTAFYLCASSRDRVTGNTIYFGEGSWLTVV.

The CDR3 spells CASSLEQGAYNEQFF. The CDR3 coding sequence is TGTGCCAGCAGTTTAGAACAGGGGGCCTACAATGAGCAGTTCTTC. The J gene is TRBJ2-1, the V gene TRBV28, with 8 bases lining up with TRBD1. Trimming took 2 bases from V and 2 from J; bases not matched to a gene: 2. Per the germline V gene, CDR1 is MDHEN and CDR2 is SYDVKM. The CDR3 totals 15 residues.

The chain links TRBV27 to TRBJ2-1; 7 nucleotides align to TRBD2. From germline, CDR1 is MNHEY and CDR2 SMNVEV (reference sequence). This CDR3 is built from 13 residues. Trimming removed 2 bases from V and 6 bases from J; junction bases left unmatched: 1. CDR3 protein: CASSLVAGNEQFF. CDR3 DNA sequence: TGTGCCAGCAGTTTAGTAGCGGGCAATGAGCAGTTCTTC.

The V call is TRBV11-2, the J call TRBJ2-3; 9 bases line up with TRBD1. CDR3 length: 14 residues. CDR1 is SGHAT, CDR2 FQNNGV, per germline. Trimming at V came to 8 bases and at J to 4 bases, leaving 7 bases not matched to a gene. The CDR3 region has the DNA TGTGCCAGCCTACAGGGGGCGCGGTCAGATACGCAGTATTTT. Residues: CASLQGARSDTQYF.

This clone has only a few counts. V and J are TRBV7-6 and TRBJ2-1, with TRBD1 matching over 8 bases. J gave up 8 bases and V 3 bases, and 9 bases lay outside the gene matches. CDR3 length: 15 residues. Germline CDR1 SGHVS, CDR2 FNYEAQ. The CDR3 bases are TGTGCCAGCAGCTTGGGCAGGGGGCGCATCTATGAGCAGTTCTTC. This codes for CASSLGRGRIYEQFF.

The V and J genes are TRBV5-1 and TRBJ2-5; 12 bases are shared with TRBD2. Germline lookup yields CDR1 SGHRS and CDR2 YFSETQ. The CDR3 loop spans 14 amino acids. The V gene end was trimmed by 4 bases and the J gene end by 5 bases; junction bases not matched to a gene: 3. DNA for the CDR3: TGCGCCAGCAGCCCTGGGACTAGCGGGGAGACCCAGTACTTC. Its protein product is CASSPGTSGETQYF.

This chain links TRBV28 with TRBJ2-5, with D possibly TRBD2 on 6 matching bases. Trimming left V 5 bases short and J 1 base short, with 14 bases between. This CDR3 contains 15 residues. Germline V lookup: CDR1 MDHEN, CDR2 SYDVKM. In nucleotides, the CDR3 is TGTGCCAGCAGTCGCACGGGACTTACCCAAGAGACCCAGTACTTC. Protein: CASSRTGLTQETQYF. The variable domain in full, completed from reference TRBV28 and TRBJ2-5, reads DVKVTQSSRYLVKRTGEKVFLECVQDMDHENMFWYRQDPGLGLRLIYFSYDVKMKEKGDIPEGYSVSREKKERFSLILESASTNQTSMYLCASSRTGLTQETQYFGPGTRLLVL.

The chain combines TRBV5-4 with TRBJ2-1; D uncertain. The CDR3 is made up of 16 amino acids. V was cut by 0 bases and J by 2 bases, with 12 bases left in between. Germline V gives CDR1 SGHNT, CDR2 YYREEE (reference sequence). The CDR3 loop is CASSLDPTTAYNEQFF. CDR3 DNA sequence: TGTGCCAGCAGCTTGGACCCCACTACTGCCTACAATGAGCAGTTCTTC.

The chain couples TRBV5-4 to TRBJ2-7; 9 bases agree with TRBD2. The germline V gene encodes CDR1 SGHNT and CDR2 YYREEE (reference sequence). Unmatched junction bases numbered 5, after V lost 0 bases and J lost 4 bases. The CDR3 has 15 amino acids. CDR3 residues: CASSLGGSGSYEQYF. CDR3 in DNA: TGTGCCAGCAGCTTGGGGGGTAGCGGGAGTTACGAGCAGTACTTC.

This clone was seen only once. The chain has TRBV28 and TRBJ2-2; the D is unclear. The CDR3 loop spans 14 amino acids. The germline V gene has CDR1 MDHEN and CDR2 SYDVKM. Deletions cut 8 bases from V and 3 bases from J, with 13 bases between. The CDR3 loop reads CASDSRSDTGELFF. In DNA form, the CDR3 reads TGTGCCAGCGATTCAAGGTCCGACACCGGGGAGCTGTTTTTT.

This clone has only one observation. This chain connects TRBV18 to TRBJ2-1; 9 nucleotides agree with TRBD2. The CDR3 has 21 amino acids. In germline, CDR1 is KGHSH, CDR2 LQKENI. The V segment lost 1 base and the J segment 0 bases; nucleotides outside the gene matches: 16. CDR3 DNA: TGTGCCAGCTCACCACTGACGCGGGAGGGCCGATTACCTAGCTCCTACAATGAGCAGTTCTTC. Amino acid sequence: CASSPLTREGRLPSSYNEQFF.

The CDR3 nucleotides read TGTGCCAGCAGCCGGTGGGACATACCAAACTATGGCTACACCTTC. This sequence encodes CASSRWDIPNYGYTF. The chain combines TRBV5-4 with TRBJ1-2; perhaps TRBD1 as D (6 bases). In germline, CDR1 is SGHNT, CDR2 YYREEE (reference sequence). The CDR3 totals 15 residues. Deletions cut 4 bases from V and 2 bases from J, with 15 bases between.

The rearrangement joins TRBV28 to TRBJ1-2; D not certain. The CDR3 spans 13 residues. V lost 3 bases and J lost 5, with 10 bases in between. Per the germline V gene, CDR1 is MDHEN and CDR2 is SYDVKM. In nucleotides, the CDR3 is TGTGCCAGCAGTTTTGAGAGTTCTTATGGCTACACCTTC. As protein: CASSFESSYGYTF.